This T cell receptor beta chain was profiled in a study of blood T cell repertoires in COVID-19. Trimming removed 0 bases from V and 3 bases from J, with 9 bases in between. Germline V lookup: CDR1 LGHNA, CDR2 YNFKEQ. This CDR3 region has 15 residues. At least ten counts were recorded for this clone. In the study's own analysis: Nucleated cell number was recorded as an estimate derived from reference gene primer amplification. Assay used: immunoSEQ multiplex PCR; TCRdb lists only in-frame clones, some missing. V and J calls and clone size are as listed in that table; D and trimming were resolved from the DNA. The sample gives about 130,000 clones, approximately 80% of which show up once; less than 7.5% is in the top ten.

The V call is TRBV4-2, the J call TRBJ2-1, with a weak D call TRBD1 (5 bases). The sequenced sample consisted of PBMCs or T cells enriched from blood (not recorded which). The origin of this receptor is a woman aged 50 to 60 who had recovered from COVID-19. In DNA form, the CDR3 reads TGTGCCAGCAGCCAAGATACGCAGGGCTACAATGAGCAGTTCTTC. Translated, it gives CASSQDTQGYNEQFF.